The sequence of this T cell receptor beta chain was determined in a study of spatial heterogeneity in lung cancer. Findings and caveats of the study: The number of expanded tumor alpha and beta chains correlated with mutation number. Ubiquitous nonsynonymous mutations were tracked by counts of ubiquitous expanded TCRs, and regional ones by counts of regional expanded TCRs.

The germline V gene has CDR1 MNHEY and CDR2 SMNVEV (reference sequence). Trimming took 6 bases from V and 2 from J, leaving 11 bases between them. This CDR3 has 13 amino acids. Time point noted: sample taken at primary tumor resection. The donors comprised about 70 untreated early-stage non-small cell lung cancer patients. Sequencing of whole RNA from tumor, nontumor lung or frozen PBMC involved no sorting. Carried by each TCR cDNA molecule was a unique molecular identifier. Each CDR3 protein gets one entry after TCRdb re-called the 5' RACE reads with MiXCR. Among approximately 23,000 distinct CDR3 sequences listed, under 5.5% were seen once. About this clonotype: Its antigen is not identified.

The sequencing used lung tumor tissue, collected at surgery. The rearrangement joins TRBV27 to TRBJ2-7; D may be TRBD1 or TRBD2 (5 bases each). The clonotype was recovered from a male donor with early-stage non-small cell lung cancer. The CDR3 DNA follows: TGTGCCAGCAGCCGGGGCCGGCCCTACGAGCAGTACTTC. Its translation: CASSRGRPYEQYF.